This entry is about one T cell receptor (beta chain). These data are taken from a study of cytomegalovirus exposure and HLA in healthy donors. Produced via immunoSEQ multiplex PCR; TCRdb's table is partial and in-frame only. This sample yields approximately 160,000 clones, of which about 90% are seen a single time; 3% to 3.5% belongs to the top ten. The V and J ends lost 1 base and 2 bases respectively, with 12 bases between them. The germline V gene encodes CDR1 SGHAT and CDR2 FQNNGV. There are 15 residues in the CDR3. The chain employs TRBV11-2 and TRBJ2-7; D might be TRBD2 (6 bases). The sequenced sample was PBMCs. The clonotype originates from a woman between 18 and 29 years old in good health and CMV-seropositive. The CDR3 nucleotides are TGTGCCAGCAGCTTAGGGGGTAGCGGCGCCTACGAGCAGTACTTC. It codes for CASSLGGSGAYEQYF. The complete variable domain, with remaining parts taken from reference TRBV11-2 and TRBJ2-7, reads EAGVAQSPRYKIIEKRQSVAFWCNPISGHATLYWYQQILGQGPKLLIQFQNNGVVDDSQLPKDRFSAERLKGVDSTLKIQPAKLEDSAVYLCASSLGGSGAYEQYFGPGTRLTVT.